The clone carrying this T cell receptor (beta chain) was found many times. What it binds is not known. Combining iRepertoire HTBI primers with Arm-PCR of CDR3 regions, the authors built TCR beta libraries. Using its own MiXCR run on the multiplex PCR reads, TCRdb lists one record per CDR3 protein. The table records roughly 500,000 distinct CDR3 sequences, about 20% of them present only once. Time point meaning: persistent/refractory GD, antithyroid drugs over 5 years with positive TRAb. The TCR library was prepared using RNA isolated from PBMCs. Germline-derived CDR1 and CDR2 are MDHEN and SYDVKM. The CDR3 has 15 amino acids. The V end lost 4 bases, the J end lost 0 bases, and 12 bases lay between the germline ends. The entry originates in a study of regulatory T cells in long-lasting Graves disease. Study conclusions and caveats: It was in persistent disease that TRBV28, TRBJ1-2 and TRBJ2-5 were favored.

The rearrangement uses TRBV28 and TRBJ1-1, with unresolved D. The sequence was collected from a female donor with Graves disease. This material consisted of peripheral blood mononuclear cells (PBMCs), taken when the disease was refractory, from a patient treated with antithyroid drugs. The CDR3 DNA reads as TGTGCCAGCAGTTGGGGTGGACGGCTGAACACTGAAGCTTTCTTT. Translated: CASSWGGRLNTEAFF.